The entry below gives a single TCR beta chain sequence along with its context. PCR amplification relied on 60 Vbeta primers (plus 13 Jbeta primers). Produced via immunoSEQ multiplex PCR; TCRdb's table is partial and in-frame only. The sample lists approximately 150,000 clones; more than 70% were seen once. These data originate in a study of cytomegalovirus exposure and HLA in healthy donors. Sequenced: PBMCs. The sequence came from a man younger than 35 in good health and CMV-seropositive.

The DNA for the CDR3 is TGTGCCTGGGGGGGCGCTTATAGCAATCAGCCCCAGCATTTT. It specifies CAWGGAYSNQPQHF. V and J are TRBV30 and TRBJ1-5, with TRBD1 as a possible D gene (6 bases). CDR1 and CDR2 from the germline V gene are GTSNPN and SVGIG (reference sequence). Trimming left V 5 bases short and J 0 bases short, with 11 bases between. The CDR3 spans 14 residues.